This T cell receptor (beta chain) was found in a study of cytomegalovirus exposure and HLA in healthy donors. With 60 Vbeta and 13 Jbeta primers, the PCR was carried out. TCRdb's table, derived via immunoSEQ multiplex PCR, lists solely in-frame clones and lacks some. The data contain around 92,000 clones, 65% to 85% of them singletons. Germline loops: CDR1 SGDLS, CDR2 YYNGEE. With 0 bases removed from V and 3 bases from J, the gap between germline ends came to 16 bases. The CDR3 consists of 16 residues. Study-wide findings and caveats: Within an earlier analysis, most TCR beta V segments proved productive either about 90% or about 30% of the time. Differences between HLA loci emerged in a later analysis of TCR association rates, with DRB1 most and HLA-C fewest.

Worth noting for this clone: Its specificity is not known.

The chain employs TRBV9 and TRBJ2-7, with D uncertain. Specimen: PBMCs. The clonotype comes from a woman between 65 and 79 years old in good health and CMV-seropositive. The CDR3 spells CASSVDSRNPVYEQYF. CDR3 DNA: TGTGCCAGCAGCGTAGATTCCAGGAACCCGGTCTACGAGCAGTACTTC.